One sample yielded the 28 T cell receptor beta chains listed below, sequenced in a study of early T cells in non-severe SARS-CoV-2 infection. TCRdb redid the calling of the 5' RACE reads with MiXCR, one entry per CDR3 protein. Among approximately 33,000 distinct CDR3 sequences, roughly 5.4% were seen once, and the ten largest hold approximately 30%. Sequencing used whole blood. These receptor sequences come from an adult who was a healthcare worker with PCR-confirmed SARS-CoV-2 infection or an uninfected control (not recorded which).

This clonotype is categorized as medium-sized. CDR3 loop: CASRLTGATGTEAFF. The CDR3 nucleotides are TGTGCCAGCAGACTTACAGGGGCCACCGGCACTGAAGCTTTCTTT. The J gene is TRBJ1-1, the V gene TRBV12-3 or TRBV12-4; TRBD1 aligns across 7 bases. The junction had 11 bases not matched to a gene; V was cut back by 6 bases and J by 4 bases. CDR3 length: 15 amino acids.

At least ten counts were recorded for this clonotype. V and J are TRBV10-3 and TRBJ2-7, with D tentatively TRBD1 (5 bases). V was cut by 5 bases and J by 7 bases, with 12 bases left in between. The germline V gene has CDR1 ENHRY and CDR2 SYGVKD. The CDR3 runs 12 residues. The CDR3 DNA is TGTGCCATCAGTCCAGACAGAGGAGAGCAGTACTTC. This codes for CAISPDRGEQYF.

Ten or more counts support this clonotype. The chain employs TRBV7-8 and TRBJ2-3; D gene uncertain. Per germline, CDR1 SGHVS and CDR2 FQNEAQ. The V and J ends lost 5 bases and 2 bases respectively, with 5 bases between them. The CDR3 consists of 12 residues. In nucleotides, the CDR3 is TGTGCCAGCAGCCAGCTCACAGATACGCAGTATTTT. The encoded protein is CASSQLTDTQYF.

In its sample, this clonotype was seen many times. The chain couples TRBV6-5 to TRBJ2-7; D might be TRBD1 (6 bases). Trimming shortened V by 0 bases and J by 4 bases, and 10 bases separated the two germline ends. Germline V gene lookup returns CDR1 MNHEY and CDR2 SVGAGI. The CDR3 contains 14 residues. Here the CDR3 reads CASSYSQGWYEQYF. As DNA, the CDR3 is TGTGCCAGCAGTTACTCCCAGGGGTGGTACGAGCAGTACTTC.

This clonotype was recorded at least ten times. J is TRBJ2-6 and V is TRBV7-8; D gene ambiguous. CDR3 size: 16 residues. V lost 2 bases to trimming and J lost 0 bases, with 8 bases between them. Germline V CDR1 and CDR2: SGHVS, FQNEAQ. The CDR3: CASSLQANSGANVLTF. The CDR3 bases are TGTGCCAGCAGCTTACAGGCGAACTCTGGGGCCAACGTCCTGACTTTC.

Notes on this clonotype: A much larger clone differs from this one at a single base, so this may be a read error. CDR3 loop: CAWSKGDENEKLFF. The CDR3 bases are TGTGCCTGGAGTAAGGGAGATGAGAATGAAAAACTGTTTTTT. V gene TRBV30 combines with J gene TRBJ1-4; no firm D call. The CDR3 covers 14 residues. Trimming pared 2 bases from V and 5 bases from J, leaving 12 bases between. Germline V gene data show CDR1 as GTSNPN and CDR2 as SVGIG (reference sequence).

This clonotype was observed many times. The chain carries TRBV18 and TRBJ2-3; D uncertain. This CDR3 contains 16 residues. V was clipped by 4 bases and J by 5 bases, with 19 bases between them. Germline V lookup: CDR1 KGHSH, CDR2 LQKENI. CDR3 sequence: CASSRIGVRSGDTQYF. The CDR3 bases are TGTGCCAGCTCACGAATCGGCGTGCGAAGTGGAGATACGCAGTATTTT.

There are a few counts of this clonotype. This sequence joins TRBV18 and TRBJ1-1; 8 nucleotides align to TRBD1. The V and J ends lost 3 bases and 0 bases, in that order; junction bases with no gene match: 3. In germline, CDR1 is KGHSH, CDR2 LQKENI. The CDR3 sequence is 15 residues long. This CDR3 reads CASSPGQGMNTEAFF. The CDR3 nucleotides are TGTGCCAGCTCACCCGGACAGGGCATGAACACTGAAGCTTTCTTT.

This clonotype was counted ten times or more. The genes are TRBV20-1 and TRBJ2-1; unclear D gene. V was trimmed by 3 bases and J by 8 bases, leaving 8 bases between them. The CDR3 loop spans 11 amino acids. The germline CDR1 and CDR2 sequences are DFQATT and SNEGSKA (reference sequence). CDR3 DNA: TGCAGTGCTAGCCCTGCGGATGAGCAGTTCTTC. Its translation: CSASPADEQFF.

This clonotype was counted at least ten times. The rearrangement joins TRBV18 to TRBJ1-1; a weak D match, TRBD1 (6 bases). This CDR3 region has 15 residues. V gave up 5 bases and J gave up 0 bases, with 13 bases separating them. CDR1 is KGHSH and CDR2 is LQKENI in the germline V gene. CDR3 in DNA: TGTGCCAGCTCAGAAGGACAGCTCATGAACACTGAAGCTTTCTTT. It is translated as CASSEGQLMNTEAFF.

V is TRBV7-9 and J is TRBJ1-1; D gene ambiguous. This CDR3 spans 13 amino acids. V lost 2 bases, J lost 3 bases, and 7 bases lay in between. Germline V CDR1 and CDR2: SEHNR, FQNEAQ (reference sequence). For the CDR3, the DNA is TGTGCCAGCAGCTTAACGGAAGACACTGAAGCTTTCTTT. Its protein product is CASSLTEDTEAFF.

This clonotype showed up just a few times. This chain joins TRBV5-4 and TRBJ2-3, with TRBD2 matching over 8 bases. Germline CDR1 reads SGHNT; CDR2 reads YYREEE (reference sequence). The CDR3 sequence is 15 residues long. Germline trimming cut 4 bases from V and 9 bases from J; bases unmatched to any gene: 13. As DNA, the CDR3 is TGTGCCAGCAGCCCCGGTTCGGGGGGGGAGGAAACGCAGTATTTT. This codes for CASSPGSGGEETQYF. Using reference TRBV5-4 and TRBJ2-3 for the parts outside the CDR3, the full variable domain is ETGVTQSPTHLIKTRGQQVTLRCSSQSGHNTVSWYQQALGQGPQFIFQYYREEENGRGNFPPRFSGLQFPNYSSELNVNALELDDSALYLCASSPGSGGEETQYFGPGTRLTVL.

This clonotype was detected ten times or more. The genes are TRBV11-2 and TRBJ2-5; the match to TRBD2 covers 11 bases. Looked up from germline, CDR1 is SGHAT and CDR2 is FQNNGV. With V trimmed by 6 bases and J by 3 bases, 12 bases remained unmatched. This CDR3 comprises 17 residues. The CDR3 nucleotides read TGTGCCAGCAGGAAGACTTACGGGACTAGCGGAAAAGAGACCCAGTACTTC. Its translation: CASRKTYGTSGKETQYF.

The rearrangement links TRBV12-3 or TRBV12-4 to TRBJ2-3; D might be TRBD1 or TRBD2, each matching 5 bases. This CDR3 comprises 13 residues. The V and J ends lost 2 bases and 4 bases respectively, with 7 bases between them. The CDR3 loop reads CASSLRDADTQYF. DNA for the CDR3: TGTGCCAGCAGTTTAAGGGACGCAGATACGCAGTATTTT.

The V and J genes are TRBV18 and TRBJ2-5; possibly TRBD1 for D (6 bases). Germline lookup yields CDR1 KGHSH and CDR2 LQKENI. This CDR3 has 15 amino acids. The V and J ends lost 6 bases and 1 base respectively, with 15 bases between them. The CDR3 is CASSPGAVGQETQYF. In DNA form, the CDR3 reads TGTGCCAGCTCCCCAGGGGCGGTAGGCCAAGAGACCCAGTACTTC. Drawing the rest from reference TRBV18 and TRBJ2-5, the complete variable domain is NAGVMQNPRHLVRRRGQEARLRCSPMKGHSHVYWYRQLPEEGLKFMVYLQKENIIDESGMPKERFSAEFPKEGPSILRIQQVVRGDSAAYFCASSPGAVGQETQYFGPGTRLLVL.

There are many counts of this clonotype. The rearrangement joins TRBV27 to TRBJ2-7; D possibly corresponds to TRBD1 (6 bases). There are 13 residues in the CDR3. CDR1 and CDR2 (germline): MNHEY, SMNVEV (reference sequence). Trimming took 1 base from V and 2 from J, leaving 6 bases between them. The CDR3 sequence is CASSLWGPYEQYF. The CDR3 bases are TGTGCCAGCAGTTTATGGGGGCCCTACGAGCAGTACTTC.

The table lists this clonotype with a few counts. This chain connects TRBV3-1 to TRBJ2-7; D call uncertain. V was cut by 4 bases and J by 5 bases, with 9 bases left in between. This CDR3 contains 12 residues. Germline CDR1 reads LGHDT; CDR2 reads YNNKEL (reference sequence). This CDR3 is CASSLGAHEQYF. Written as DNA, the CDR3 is TGTGCCAGCAGCCTTGGAGCTCACGAGCAGTACTTC.

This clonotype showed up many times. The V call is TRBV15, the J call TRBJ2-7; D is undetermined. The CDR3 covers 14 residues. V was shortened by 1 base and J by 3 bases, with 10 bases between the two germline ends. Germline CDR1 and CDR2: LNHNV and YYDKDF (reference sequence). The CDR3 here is CATSRGGNDYEQYF. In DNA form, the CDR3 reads TGTGCCACCAGCAGAGGAGGAAATGACTACGAGCAGTACTTC.

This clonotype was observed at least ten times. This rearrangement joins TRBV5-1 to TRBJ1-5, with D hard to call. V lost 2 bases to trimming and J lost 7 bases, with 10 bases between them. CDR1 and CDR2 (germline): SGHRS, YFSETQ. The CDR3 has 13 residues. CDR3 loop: CASSLTADQPQHF. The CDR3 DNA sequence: TGCGCCAGCAGCTTAACTGCTGACCAGCCCCAGCATTTT.

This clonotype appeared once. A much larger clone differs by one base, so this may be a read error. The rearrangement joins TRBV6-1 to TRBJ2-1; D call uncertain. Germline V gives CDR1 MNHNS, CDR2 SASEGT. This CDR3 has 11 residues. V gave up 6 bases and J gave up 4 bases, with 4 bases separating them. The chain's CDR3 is CASRDYNEQFF. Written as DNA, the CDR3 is TGTGCCAGCAGAGATTACAATGAGCAGTTCTTC.

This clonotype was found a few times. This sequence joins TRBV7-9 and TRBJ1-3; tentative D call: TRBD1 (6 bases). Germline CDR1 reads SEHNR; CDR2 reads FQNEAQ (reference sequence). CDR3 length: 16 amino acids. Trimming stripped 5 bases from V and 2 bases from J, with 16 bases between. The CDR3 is CASSEGGLSTGNTIYF. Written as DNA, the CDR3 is TGTGCCAGCAGCGAGGGGGGACTTTCCACTGGAAACACCATATATTTT.

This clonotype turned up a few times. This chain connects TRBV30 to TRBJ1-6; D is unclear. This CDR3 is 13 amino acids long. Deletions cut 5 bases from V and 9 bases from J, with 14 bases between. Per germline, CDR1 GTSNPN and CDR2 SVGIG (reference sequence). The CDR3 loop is CAWRGQTRSPLHF. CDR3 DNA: TGTGCCTGGCGGGGTCAAACGCGTTCACCCCTCCACTTT.

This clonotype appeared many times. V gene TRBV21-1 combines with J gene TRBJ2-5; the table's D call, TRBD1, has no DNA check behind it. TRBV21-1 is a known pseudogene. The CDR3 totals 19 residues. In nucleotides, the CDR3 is TGTGCCAGCAGCAAATTAGGGGGGCCACGCTCCCGGGGGCAAGAGACCCAGTACTTC. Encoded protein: CASSKLGGPRSRGQETQYF.

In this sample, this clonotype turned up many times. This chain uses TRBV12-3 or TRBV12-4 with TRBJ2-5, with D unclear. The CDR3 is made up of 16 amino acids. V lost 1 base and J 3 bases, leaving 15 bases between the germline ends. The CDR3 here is CASSLGWRSKKETQYF. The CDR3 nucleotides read TGTGCCAGCAGTTTAGGTTGGCGGAGCAAGAAAGAGACCCAGTACTTC.

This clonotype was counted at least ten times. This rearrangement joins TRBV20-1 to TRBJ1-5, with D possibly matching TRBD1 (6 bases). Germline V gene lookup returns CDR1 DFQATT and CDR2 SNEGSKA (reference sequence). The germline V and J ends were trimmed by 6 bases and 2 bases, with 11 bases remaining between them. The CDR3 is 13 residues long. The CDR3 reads CSAEGGGNQPQHF. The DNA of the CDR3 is TGCAGTGCGGAGGGGGGGGGCAATCAGCCCCAGCATTTT.

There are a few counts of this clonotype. The CDR3 DNA reads TGCGCCAGCAGCCAAGCCCTAGCGGGGACCTACGAGCAGTACTTC. The encoded protein is CASSQALAGTYEQYF. J is TRBJ2-7 and V is TRBV4-1, with 9 bases fitting TRBD2. CDR1 and CDR2 (germline): MGHRA, YSYEKL. The CDR3 covers 15 residues. V shed 1 base and J 2 bases; nucleotides not matched to a gene: 3.

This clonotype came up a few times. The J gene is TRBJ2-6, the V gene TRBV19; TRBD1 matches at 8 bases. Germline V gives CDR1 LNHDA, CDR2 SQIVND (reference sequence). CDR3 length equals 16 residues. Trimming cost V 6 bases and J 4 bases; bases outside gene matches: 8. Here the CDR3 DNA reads TGTGCCAGTAGACTTCAGGGGGCGCCCGGGGCCAACGTCCTGACTTTC. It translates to CASRLQGAPGANVLTF.

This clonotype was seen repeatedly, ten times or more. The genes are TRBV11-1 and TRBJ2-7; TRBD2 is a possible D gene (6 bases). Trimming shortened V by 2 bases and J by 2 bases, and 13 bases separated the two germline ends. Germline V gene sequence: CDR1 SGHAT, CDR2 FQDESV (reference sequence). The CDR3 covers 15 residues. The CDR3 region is CASSLLGGVTYEQYF. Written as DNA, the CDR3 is TGTGCCAGCAGCTTACTGGGCGGGGTAACCTACGAGCAGTACTTC.